These 19 T cell receptor beta chains came from one sample sequenced in a study of long-term antiretroviral therapy in people with HIV. Survey level was the resolution at which the v3.0 immunoSEQ assay ran. Libraries were prepared by immunoSEQ multiplex PCR; TCRdb keeps only in-frame clonotypes and omits some of them. The sample has about 21,000 clones, about 85% seen once. The sample here was unsorted PBMCs, taken around 4 years after starting antiretroviral therapy. These receptors were obtained from a man younger than 30 with HIV.

V is TRBV5-1 and J is TRBJ2-3; 10 nucleotides match TRBD2. CDR1 is SGHRS, CDR2 YFSETQ, per germline. The CDR3 is made up of 15 amino acids. V lost 2 bases and J lost 4; bases outside the gene matches: 4. This CDR3 reads CASSFLAGASDTQYF. CDR3 nucleotide sequence: TGCGCCAGCAGCTTCCTAGCGGGGGCCTCAGATACGCAGTATTTT.

This clone was counted a few times. V and J are TRBV7-9 and TRBJ2-1; 8 nucleotides agree with TRBD2. The CDR3 runs to 15 residues. Trimming at V came to 3 bases and at J to 5 bases, leaving 6 bases not matched to a gene. Looked up from germline, CDR1 is SEHNR and CDR2 is FQNEAQ (reference sequence). The CDR3 DNA is TGTGCCAGCAGCTTCCCACGGGGGGGTGACAATGAGCAGTTCTTC. It specifies CASSFPRGGDNEQFF.

The chain uses TRBV7-9 and TRBJ1-5; no definite D call. The CDR3 has 14 residues. V was clipped by 1 base and J by 6 bases, with 10 bases between them. Germline V gene data show CDR1 as SEHNR and CDR2 as FQNEAQ (reference sequence). The CDR3 DNA sequence: TGTGCCAGCAGCTTAGAAGGTAGCCGTCAGCCCCAGCATTTT. The encoded protein is CASSLEGSRQPQHF.

The chain joins TRBV5-1 to TRBJ1-2; possible D gene TRBD1, 5 bases. The germline V gene has CDR1 SGHRS and CDR2 YFSETQ. Trimming removed 4 bases from V and 6 bases from J, with 16 bases in between. The CDR3 length is 14 residues. The CDR3 is CASSAGLRADGYTF. DNA for the CDR3: TGCGCCAGCAGCGCGGGACTGCGGGCGGATGGCTACACCTTC. The full variable domain, with the rest looked up from reference TRBV5-1 and TRBJ1-2, is KAGVTQTPRYLIKTRGQQVTLSCSPISGHRSVSWYQQTPGQGLQFLFEYFSETQRNKGNFPGRFSGRQFSNSRSEMNVSTLELGDSALYLCASSAGLRADGYTFGSGTRLTVV.

To note about this clone: Compared with germline, one end of the junction differs, possibly owing to a read error. The rearrangement links TRBV27 to TRBJ2-7; 8 positions match TRBD1. This CDR3 comprises 14 residues. Germline lookup yields CDR1 MNHEY and CDR2 SMNVEV (reference sequence). The CDR3 here is CASSPYPGQVPSTF. CDR3 DNA sequence: TGTGCCAGCAGTCCGTATCCGGGACAGGTCCCCTCGACCTTC.

This chain uses TRBV5-1 with TRBJ1-1; D ambiguous. The V and J ends lost 0 bases and 0 bases respectively, with 12 bases between them. Germline-derived CDR1 and CDR2 are SGHRS and YFSETQ. The CDR3 sequence is 16 residues long. In DNA form, the CDR3 reads TGCGCCAGCAGCTTGGGTAGGGTCGACATGAACACTGAAGCTTTCTTT. It specifies CASSLGRVDMNTEAFF.

J is TRBJ1-4 and V is TRBV7-6; D possibly corresponds to TRBD1 (6 bases). Germline CDR1 and CDR2: SGHVS and FNYEAQ. The CDR3 loop spans 14 amino acids. Trimming left V 2 bases short and J 6 bases short, with 10 bases between. CDR3 sequence (DNA): TGTGCCAGCAGCTTACAAGGGGGTCATGAAAAACTGTTTTTT. Protein product: CASSLQGGHEKLFF.

The chain has TRBV7-9 and TRBJ2-5; 9 bases map to TRBD1. Germline CDR1 SEHNR, CDR2 FQNEAQ (reference sequence). The length of the CDR3 is 15 residues. With V trimmed by 4 bases and J by 2 bases, 5 bases remained unmatched. The CDR3 region has the DNA TGTGCCAGCAGCTCTCGGACAGGGGTACAAGAGACCCAGTACTTC. Its protein is CASSSRTGVQETQYF.

The chain combines TRBV5-1 with TRBJ1-3; D is perhaps TRBD1 (6 bases). The CDR3 is 14 amino acids. The ends were cut back, 4 bases at V and 4 bases at J, with 12 bases in the middle. The V gene's germline CDR1 is SGHRS and CDR2 YFSETQ. CDR3 sequence reads: CASSAGDPGNTIYF. CDR3 bases: TGCGCCAGCAGCGCAGGGGATCCGGGAAACACCATATATTTT.

The sample holds a few counts of this clone. V gene TRBV5-5 combines with J gene TRBJ1-5; unclear D gene. This CDR3 is 14 amino acids long. Trimming cost V 1 base and J 5 bases, with 10 bases left between them. Per the germline V gene, CDR1 is SGHKS and CDR2 is YYEKEE (reference sequence). CDR3 sequence: CASSLTAPHQPQHF. The CDR3 DNA sequence: TGTGCCAGCAGCTTGACGGCCCCCCATCAGCCCCAGCATTTT.

This chain joins TRBV29-1 and TRBJ2-1; no clear D. The germline gives CDR1 SQVTM, CDR2 ANQGSEA. The length of the CDR3 is 14 residues. With 3 bases removed from V and 0 bases from J, the gap between germline ends came to 9 bases. In DNA form, the CDR3 reads TGCAGCGTTGAGAGTCATCTCTCCTACAATGAGCAGTTCTTC. It translates to CSVESHLSYNEQFF.

The J gene is TRBJ2-7, the V gene TRBV6-6; no clear D gene. The V and J ends lost 7 bases and 5 bases respectively, with 15 bases between them. Germline V lookup: CDR1 MNHNY, CDR2 SVGAGI (reference sequence). The CDR3 length is 13 residues. The CDR3 bases are TGTGCCAGCACAACAAGCCAGCCCCACGAGCAGTACTTC. Translation: CASTTSQPHEQYF.

The chain is built from TRBV5-1 and TRBJ2-7, with D uncertain. This CDR3 spans 11 amino acids. V gave up 8 bases and J gave up 9 bases, with 15 bases separating them. Germline V gene data show CDR1 as SGHRS and CDR2 as YFSETQ. CDR3 loop: CASRNNLGQYF. Here the CDR3 DNA reads TGCGCCAGTAGAAACAACCTTGGGCAGTACTTC.

This sequence joins TRBV19 and TRBJ1-1, with D maybe TRBD1 (5 bases). The CDR3 consists of 16 residues. Trimming removed 5 bases at V and 0 bases at J, with 16 bases between. Germline CDR1 is LNHDA and CDR2 is SQIVND (reference sequence). The CDR3 sequence is CASSPRGGSMNTEAFF. The CDR3 DNA reads as TGTGCCAGTAGTCCCCGGGGGGGATCCATGAACACTGAAGCTTTCTTT.

The CDR3 sequence is CASSQERRQGATYGYTF. The DNA for the CDR3 is TGTGCCAGCAGCCAAGAACGGAGGCAGGGGGCCACCTATGGCTACACCTTC. The genes are TRBV4-2 and TRBJ1-2; 8 bases line up with TRBD1. This CDR3 is 17 amino acids long. The germline CDR1 and CDR2 sequences are LGHNA and YNFKEQ. V shed 0 bases and J 4 bases; nucleotides not matched to a gene: 10.

The V gene is TRBV7-2, the J gene TRBJ2-7; TRBD1 aligns across 11 bases. CDR1 and CDR2 (germline): SGHTA, FQGNSA. The CDR3 has 16 residues. The ends lost 1 base at V and 6 bases at J; junction bases unmatched: 8. The CDR3 sequence: CASSLVGRGQGVEQYF. For the CDR3, the DNA is TGTGCCAGCAGCTTAGTTGGTCGGGGACAGGGGGTCGAGCAGTACTTC.

V and J are TRBV5-1 and TRBJ2-1; D gene ambiguous. V lost 3 bases and J lost 8, with 12 bases in between. The CDR3 runs to 13 residues. CDR1 is SGHRS, CDR2 YFSETQ, per germline. This chain's CDR3 is CASSSILRDEQFF. The CDR3 nucleotides read TGCGCCAGCAGCTCAATCCTCCGCGATGAGCAGTTCTTC.

This clone was counted once. V usage is TRBV5-6 and J usage is TRBJ1-1, with 8 bases fitting TRBD1. With V trimmed by 5 bases and J by 0 bases, 12 bases remained unmatched. This CDR3 contains 17 residues. Germline-derived CDR1 and CDR2 are SGHDT and YYEEEE. The CDR3 region has the DNA TGTGCCAGCAGTTCGGACAGGGAGCTAACACTGAACACTGAAGCTTTCTTT. Its translation: CASSSDRELTLNTEAFF. Together with reference TRBV5-6 and TRBJ1-1, the CDR3 gives the full variable domain: DAGVTQSPTHLIKTRGQQVTLRCSPKSGHDTVSWYQQALGQGPQFIFQYYEEEERQRGNFPDRFSGHQFPNYSSELNVNALLLGDSALYLCASSSDRELTLNTEAFFGQGTRLTVV.

Remarks on this clone: Additional DNA sequences in this sample encode the identical CDR3. The V call is TRBV5-8, the J call TRBJ2-2; D possibly corresponds to TRBD1 (6 bases). Per the germline V gene, CDR1 is SGHTS and CDR2 is YDEGEE. The CDR3 is made up of 18 amino acids. Trimming removed 4 bases from V and 0 bases from J, with 19 bases in between. CDR3 region: CASSLDRFYRANTGELFF. DNA of the CDR3: TGTGCCAGCAGCCTAGACAGGTTTTATCGGGCGAACACCGGGGAGCTGTTTTTT.